Sequencing of this T cell receptor beta chain was carried out in a study of technical replicates of blood from a few donors. Sequenced by immunoSEQ multiplex PCR; TCRdb stores in-frame clones only, minus some. The sample has 75,000 to 100,000 clones; approximately 95% are singletons. J was trimmed by 7 bases and V by 3 bases; bases with no gene match: 23. Germline loops: CDR1 SGHRS, CDR2 YFSETQ. The CDR3 is 19 residues long. The sample taken for sequencing was T cells isolated from PBMCs. The TCR originated in a human donor in good health. The chain combines TRBV5-1 with TRBJ1-2, with 8 bases fitting TRBD1. In nucleotides, the CDR3 is TGCGCCAGCAGCTCGGTCGCGGCTCTGCTAGGACAGGGAGCCGGTGGCTACACCTTC. Its protein product is CASSSVAALLGQGAGGYTF.